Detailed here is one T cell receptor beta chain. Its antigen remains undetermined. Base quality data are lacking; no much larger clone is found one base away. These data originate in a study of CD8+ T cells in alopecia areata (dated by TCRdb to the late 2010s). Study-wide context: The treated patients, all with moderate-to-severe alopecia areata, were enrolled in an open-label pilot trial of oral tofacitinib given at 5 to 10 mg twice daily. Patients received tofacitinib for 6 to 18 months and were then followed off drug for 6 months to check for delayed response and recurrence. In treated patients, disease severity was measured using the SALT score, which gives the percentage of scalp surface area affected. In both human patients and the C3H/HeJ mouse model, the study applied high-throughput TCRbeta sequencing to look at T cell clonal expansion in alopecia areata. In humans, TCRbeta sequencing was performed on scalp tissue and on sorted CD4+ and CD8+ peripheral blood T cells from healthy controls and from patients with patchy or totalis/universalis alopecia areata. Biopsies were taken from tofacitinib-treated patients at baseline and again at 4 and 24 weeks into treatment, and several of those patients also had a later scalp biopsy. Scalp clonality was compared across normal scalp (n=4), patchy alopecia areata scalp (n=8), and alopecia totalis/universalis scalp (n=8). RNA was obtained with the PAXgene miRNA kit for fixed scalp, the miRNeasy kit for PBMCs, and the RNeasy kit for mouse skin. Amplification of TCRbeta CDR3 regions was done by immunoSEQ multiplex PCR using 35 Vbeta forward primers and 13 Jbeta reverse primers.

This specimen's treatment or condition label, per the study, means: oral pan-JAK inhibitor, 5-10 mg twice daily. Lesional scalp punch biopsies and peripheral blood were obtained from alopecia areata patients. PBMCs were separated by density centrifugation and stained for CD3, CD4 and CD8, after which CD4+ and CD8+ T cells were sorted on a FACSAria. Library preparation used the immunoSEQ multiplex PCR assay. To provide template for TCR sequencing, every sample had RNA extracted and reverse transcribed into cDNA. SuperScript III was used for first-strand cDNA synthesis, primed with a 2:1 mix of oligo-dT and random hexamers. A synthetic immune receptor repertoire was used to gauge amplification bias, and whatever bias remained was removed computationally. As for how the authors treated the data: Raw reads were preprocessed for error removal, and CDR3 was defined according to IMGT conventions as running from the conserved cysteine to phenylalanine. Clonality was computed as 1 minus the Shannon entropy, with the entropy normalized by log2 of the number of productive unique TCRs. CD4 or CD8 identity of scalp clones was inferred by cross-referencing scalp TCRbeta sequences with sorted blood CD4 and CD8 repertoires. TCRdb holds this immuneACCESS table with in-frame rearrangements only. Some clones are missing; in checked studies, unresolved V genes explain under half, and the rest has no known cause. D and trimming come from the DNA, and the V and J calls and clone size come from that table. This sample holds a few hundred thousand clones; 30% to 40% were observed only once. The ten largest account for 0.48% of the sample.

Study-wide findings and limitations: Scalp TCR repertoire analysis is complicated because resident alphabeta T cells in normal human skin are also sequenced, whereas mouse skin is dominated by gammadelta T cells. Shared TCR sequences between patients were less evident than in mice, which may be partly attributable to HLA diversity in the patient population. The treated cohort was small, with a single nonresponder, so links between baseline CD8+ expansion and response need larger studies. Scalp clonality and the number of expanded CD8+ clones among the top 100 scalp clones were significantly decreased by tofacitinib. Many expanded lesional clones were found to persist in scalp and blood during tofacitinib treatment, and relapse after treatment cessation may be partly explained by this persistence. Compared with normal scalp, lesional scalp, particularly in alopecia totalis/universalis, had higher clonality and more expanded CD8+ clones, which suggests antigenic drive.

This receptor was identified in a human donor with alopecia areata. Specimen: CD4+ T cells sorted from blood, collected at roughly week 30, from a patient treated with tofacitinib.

The nucleotides are TGTGCCAGCAGGCGTCAAGGGGGGGGACCCACAGATACGCAGTATTTT. Translation gives CASRRQGGGPTDTQYF. This chain joins TRBV7-9 to TRBJ2-3; the D gene is perhaps TRBD2, on 7 matching bases. V loses 6 bases of germline sequence and J loses 2 bases, and the interval between the two ends is 18 bases. The CDR1 and CDR2 encoded by the germline V gene (reference sequence) are SEHNR and FQNEAQ. The CDR3 runs 16 amino acids, cysteine and phenylalanine included. The only DNA kept is the CDR3, 48 bases in frame from the first base.